The present entry profiles one TCR beta chain with its context. This record belongs to a study of blood T cells in healthy people across ages. The V end lost 1 base, the J end lost 10 bases, and 8 bases lay between the germline ends. The CDR3 consists of 11 residues. Together with a sample-barcoded 5' primer, a J-beta primer mix was included in a second PCR lasting roughly 6 to 12 cycles. Tagging of each cDNA molecule was performed by a template-switch adaptor with 12 random nucleotides. Each CDR3 protein gets one entry after TCRdb re-called the 5' RACE reads with MiXCR. In the table there are about 1.1 million distinct CDR3 sequences, 35% to 40% of which are singletons. Roughly 10 milliliters of peripheral blood were drawn from each donor into EDTA-treated tubes. The amount of total RNA extracted per sample was at least 5 micrograms.

The receptor was derived from a man aged 18-30 years in good health. Sequenced material: blood. J is TRBJ2-7 and V is TRBV12-3 or TRBV12-4; the D is unclear. CDR3 in amino acids: CASSLVRSQYF. CDR3 nucleotides: TGTGCCAGCAGTTTAGTACGGTCCCAGTACTTC.